The rows below give T cell receptor beta chains drawn from one sample of a study of blood T cell repertoires in COVID-19. Libraries were prepared by immunoSEQ multiplex PCR; TCRdb keeps only in-frame clonotypes and omits some of them. The sample lists 220,000 or so clones, around 86% occurring once. Input material: peripheral blood. Receptor source: a woman between 45 and 60 years old with COVID-19, enrolled during active disease. Each CDR3 is given with its conserved first and last residue. The order of the fields is CDR3 protein, clone size, J gene, V gene. Part of the rows lack a size; the others show once, few, many or a class for expanded clones.

CDR3aa: CASSPPEVLLYGYTF; abundance: once; j_gene: TRBJ1-2; v_gene: TRBV7-9
CDR3aa: CASSLGTGRFLLPNEQFF; abundance: .; j_gene: TRBJ2-1; v_gene: TRBV7-8
CDR3aa: CATSRDLSTSGGRSTDTQYF; abundance: .; j_gene: TRBJ2-3; v_gene: TRBV15
CDR3aa: CASSTGVNYGYTF; abundance: .; j_gene: TRBJ1-2; v_gene: TRBV19
CDR3aa: CASSTYRGEVAKNIQYF; abundance: .; j_gene: TRBJ2-4; v_gene: TRBV19
CDR3aa: CASSSPRTPLSEAFF; abundance: .; j_gene: TRBJ1-1; v_gene: TRBV2
CDR3aa: CSASSQGQGGNIQYF; abundance: .; j_gene: TRBJ2-4; v_gene: TRBV20-1
CDR3aa: CASSIMAGAGNTIYF; abundance: .; j_gene: TRBJ1-3; v_gene: TRBV19
CDR3aa: CASKETGGSWGQYF; abundance: few; j_gene: TRBJ2-7; v_gene: TRBV19
CDR3aa: CAIRTEANTGELFF; abundance: .; j_gene: TRBJ2-2; v_gene: TRBV10-3
CDR3aa: CASSYPPTGGVWASGYGYTF; abundance: .; j_gene: TRBJ1-2; v_gene: TRBV28
CDR3aa: CASSLLGGSPLHF; abundance: once; j_gene: TRBJ1-6; v_gene: TRBV28
CDR3aa: CASSQGTSGGLNTGELFF; abundance: once; j_gene: TRBJ2-2; v_gene: TRBV4-1
CDR3aa: CASSPLRGRQFF; abundance: .; j_gene: TRBJ2-1; v_gene: TRBV5-6
CDR3aa: CATSRAPTTVLAGGPHEQYF; abundance: .; j_gene: TRBJ2-7; v_gene: TRBV15
CDR3aa: CASSLGGTAGTQYF; abundance: .; j_gene: TRBJ2-5; v_gene: TRBV5-1
CDR3aa: CASSPTGAYEQYF; abundance: .; j_gene: TRBJ2-7; v_gene: TRBV6-6
CDR3aa: CASSLSELQTSIQYF; abundance: .; j_gene: TRBJ2-4; v_gene: TRBV28
CDR3aa: CASSETGTGVSGYTF; abundance: few; j_gene: TRBJ1-2; v_gene: TRBV6-4
CDR3aa: CASSVEDSYQETQYF; abundance: .; j_gene: TRBJ2-5; v_gene: TRBV9
CDR3aa: CASSPGGGGYTF; abundance: .; j_gene: TRBJ1-2; v_gene: TRBV2
CDR3aa: CASSYGLAPYNEQFF; abundance: .; j_gene: TRBJ2-1; v_gene: TRBV6-6